Presented here are 8 T cell receptor beta chains from one specimen sequenced in a study of T cell clonality in common variable immunodeficiency. TCRdb's copy holds only in-frame clones and misses some; the assay was immunoSEQ multiplex PCR. Singletons are absent from the sample, which has about 37,000 clones. Sequenced input: peripheral blood mononuclear cells. Receptors originate from a person aged 18 to 75 in good health.

The sample holds many counts of this clone. The read finishes 3 residues shy of the CDR3 end, and the germline J gene is used to complete it. The chain combines TRBV7-2 with TRBJ1-2; 9 nucleotides align to TRBD1. CDR3 length: 13 amino acids. CDR1 and CDR2 from the germline V gene are SGHTA and FQGNSA. CDR3: CASSIQGARGYTF. CDR3 DNA (partial): TGTGCCAGCAGCATACAGGGGGCCCGGGGC.

In this sample, this clone turned up many times. The CDR3 extends 3 residues past the end of the read, so its final part is completed from the germline J gene. The chain carries TRBV7-2 and TRBJ2-3; D is unclear. V lost 3 bases and J lost 2, with 9 bases in between. The CDR3 is 14 amino acids. Germline values: CDR1 SGHTA, CDR2 FQGNSA. The CDR3 is CASSLVYPTDTQYF. The CDR3 bases that were read are TGTGCCAGCAGCTTGGTCTACCCCACAGATACG.

At least ten counts were recorded for this clone. The sequenced fragment ends 3 residues before the CDR3 boundary, so the rest is inferred from the germline J gene. The chain carries TRBV4-1 and TRBJ1-2; 7 bases line up with TRBD1. Germline trimming cut 0 bases from V and 4 bases from J; bases unmatched to any gene: 8. Per germline, CDR1 MGHRA and CDR2 YSYEKL. This CDR3 spans 16 amino acids. CDR3 DNA (partial): TGCGCCAGCAGCCAAGATTCCAAGGGACAGCGCTATGGC. Translated, it gives CASSQDSKGQRYG. The whole CDR3 protein reads CASSQDSKGQRYGYTF.

This clone appeared many times. The read falls 3 residues short of the CDR3 end, and the missing part is taken from the germline J gene. The chain is built from TRBV30 and TRBJ2-5; D unresolved. Trimming took off 1 base at V and 5 bases at J, with 14 bases between the two ends. Per germline, CDR1 GTSNPN and CDR2 SVGIG (reference sequence). CDR3 size: 14 residues. CDR3 DNA (partial): TGTGCCTGGAGTGGAAACGGTTTGATGGAGACC. Translated, it gives CAWSGNGLMET. The whole CDR3 reads CAWSGNGLMETQYF.

This clone has ten or more counts. The CDR3 end falls 3 residues outside the read, so it is completed with the germline J gene. The rearrangement joins TRBV12-3 or TRBV12-4 to TRBJ2-2; the D is unclear. The V and J ends lost 3 bases and 3 bases respectively, with 20 bases between them. There are 18 residues in the CDR3. CDR3 DNA (partial): TGTGCCAGCAGTTTTACTCCCCCCGGGTTGGCGGACACCGGGGAG. As protein: CASSFTPPGLADTGE. The CDR3 in full is CASSFTPPGLADTGELFF.

In its sample, this clone was seen many times. Incomplete CDR3 DNA: TGTGCTAGTGGTTTAAGCGGGGGGCATCCCTACAATGAG. Its protein product is CASGLSGGHPYNE. The CDR3 in full is CASGLSGGHPYNEQFF. This chain connects TRBV12-5 to TRBJ2-1; 9 nucleotides agree with TRBD2. The read terminates 3 residues ahead of where the CDR3 ends, so the germline J gene completes it. CDR1 is LGHNT and CDR2 is FRNRAP in the germline V gene. This CDR3 comprises 16 residues. The ends lost 3 bases at V and 2 bases at J; junction bases unmatched: 5. Drawing the rest from reference TRBV12-5 and TRBJ2-1, the complete variable domain is DARVTQTPRHKVTEMGQEVTMRCQPILGHNTVFWYRQTMMQGLELLAYFRNRAPLDDSGMPKDRFSAEMPDATLATLKIQPSEPRDSAVYFCASGLSGGHPYNEQFFGPGTRLTVL.

In its sample, this clone was seen many times. Coverage ceases 3 residues before the CDR3 finishes, and the germline J gene fills in the end. This rearrangement joins TRBV20-1 to TRBJ1-2; 9 bases align to TRBD1. V was clipped by 4 bases and J by 7 bases; unmatched bases: 7. From germline, CDR1 is DFQATT and CDR2 SNEGSKA (reference sequence). The CDR3 runs to 13 residues. CDR3 DNA (partial): TGCAGTGCTACACGGACAGGGGCGCGTGGC. Encoded protein: CSATRTGARG. The complete CDR3 protein is CSATRTGARGYTF.

There are many counts of this clone. From the germline J gene comes the end of the CDR3, since the read stops 3 residues before it. J is TRBJ2-1 and V is TRBV19, with 13 nucleotides matching TRBD2. J was trimmed by 4 bases and V by 3 bases; bases with no gene match: 0. Looked up from germline, CDR1 is LNHDA and CDR2 is SQIVND (reference sequence). The CDR3 length is 15 residues. The CDR3 protein is CASSMTSGGYNEQFF. The CDR3 DNA, read in part, is TGTGCCAGTAGTATGACTAGCGGGGGGTACAATGAG.